This TCR beta chain was obtained from a study of T cells in Graves' hyperthyroidism and ophthalmopathy. Amplification of TCR beta CDR3 regions used RNA as the template. An initial round of RT-PCR targeting the TCR CDR3 relied on the HTBI primer set. TCRdb redid the calling of the multiplex PCR reads with MiXCR, one entry per CDR3 protein. The data contain approximately 620,000 distinct CDR3 sequences, 15% to 20% of them singletons. There are 16 residues in the CDR3. V gave up 4 bases and J gave up 1 base; unmatched junction bases: 6. For ophthalmopathy patients, the Clinical Activity Score was at least 3 and the NOSPECS grade at least 4; duration was under 3 months. The study excluded patients with uncontrolled infection, other autoimmune disease, pregnancy or lactation.

This clonotype originated in a woman in her thirties or forties with Graves' ophthalmopathy. This chain uses TRBV12-3 or TRBV12-4 with TRBJ1-1; the match to TRBD1 covers 10 bases. The sequencing sample was made of blood. CDR3 residues: CASSSGTGARNTEAFF. The CDR3 nucleotides read TGTGCCAGCAGTTCCGGGACAGGGGCGAGGAACACTGAAGCTTTCTTT.